The T cell receptor (beta chain) described here comes from a study of shared clonotypes between healthy human individuals. Naive CD8 cells, CD45RO-negative and positively selected for CCR7, excluded terminally differentiated effector memory CD45RA+ cells. Study observations and caveats: A handful of donors showed sharing of about 4.8% of naive CD4 clonotypes.

Concerning this clone itself: The target antigen is unknown.

Template for every sorted-subset replicate PCR totaled about 0.2 ug DNA, 25,000 to 35,000 T cell genomes. Repertoires were generated with immunoSEQ multiplex PCR, while TCRdb's copy carries only in-frame clones and drops some. The sample has about 580,000 clones; 98% are singletons. Looked up from germline, CDR1 is SGHAT and CDR2 is FQNNGV. The CDR3 spans 16 residues. V lost 1 base and J lost 5; bases outside the gene matches: 4. The sequencing input was naive CD8+ T cells sorted from blood. The rearrangement links TRBV11-2 to TRBJ2-5; TRBD2 agrees at 13 bases. The receptor was isolated from a man aged 30 to 39 in good health. The CDR3 protein is CASSLGLAGGWETQYF. CDR3 sequence (DNA): TGTGCCAGCAGCTTAGGACTAGCGGGAGGTTGGGAGACCCAGTACTTC.